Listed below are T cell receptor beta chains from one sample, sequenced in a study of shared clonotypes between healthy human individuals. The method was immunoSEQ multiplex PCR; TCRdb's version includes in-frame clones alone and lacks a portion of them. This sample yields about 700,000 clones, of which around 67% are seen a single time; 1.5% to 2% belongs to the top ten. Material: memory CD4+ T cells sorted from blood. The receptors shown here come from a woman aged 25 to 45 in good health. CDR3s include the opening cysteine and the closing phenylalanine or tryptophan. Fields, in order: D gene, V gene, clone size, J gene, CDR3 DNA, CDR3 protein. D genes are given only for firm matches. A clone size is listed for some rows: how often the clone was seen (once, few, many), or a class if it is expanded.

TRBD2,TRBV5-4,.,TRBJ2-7,TGTGCCAGCAGCGGGGGACTAGCGCGGGAGCAGTACTTC,CASSGGLAREQYF
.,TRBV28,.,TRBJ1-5,TGTGCCAGCAGCTCGTACAATCAGCCCCAGCATTTT,CASSSYNQPQHF
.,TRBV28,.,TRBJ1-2,TGTGCCAGCAGTTTCCGGCGGAACGACTTCTATGGCTACACCTTC,CASSFRRNDFYGYTF
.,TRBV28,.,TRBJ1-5,TGTGCCAGCAGGTTACAGGGACCCAATCAGCCCCAGCATTTT,CASRLQGPNQPQHF
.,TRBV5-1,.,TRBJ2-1,TGCGCCAGCAGCTTTACGCCTAATCGCGAGCAGTTCTTC,CASSFTPNREQFF
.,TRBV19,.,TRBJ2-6,TGTGCCAGTACCCAAGGAGGGGCCTTAAACTCTGGGGCCAACGTCCTGACTTTC,CASTQGGALNSGANVLTF
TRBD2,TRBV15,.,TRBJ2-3,TGTGCCACCAACCTAGCGGGAAGTCCCACAGATACGCAGTATTTT,CATNLAGSPTDTQYF
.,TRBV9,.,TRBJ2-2,TGTGCCAGCAGCGTAGAACTCCTCGCGAACACCGGGGAGCTGTTTTTT,CASSVELLANTGELFF
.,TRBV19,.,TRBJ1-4,TGTGCCAGTAGCCCCGGTCAGGCGTATAATGAAAAACTGTTTTTT,CASSPGQAYNEKLFF
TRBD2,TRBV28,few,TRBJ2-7,TGTGCCAGCAGTTTTGGGCGGGAGGCGAACGAGCAGTACTTC,CASSFGREANEQYF
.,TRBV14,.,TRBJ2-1,TGTGCCAGCAGCCACATAGACACCTACAATGAGCAGTTCTTC,CASSHIDTYNEQFF
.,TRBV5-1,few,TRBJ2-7,TGCGCCAGCAGCTTGGCCGTCAGACTAGGGTCCTCCTACGAGCAGTACTTC,CASSLAVRLGSSYEQYF
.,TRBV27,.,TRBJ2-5,TGTGCCAGCAGAGGGAACAGGGTTTCAGGAGAGCAGTACTTC,CASRGNRVSGEQYF
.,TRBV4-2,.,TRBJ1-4,TGTGCCAGCAGCCCGGACAGCCCTAATGAAAAACTGTTTTTT,CASSPDSPNEKLFF
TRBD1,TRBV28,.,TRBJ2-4,TGTGCCAGCAGTTTTGGGACAGGGTGGTCCAAAAACATTCAGTACTTC,CASSFGTGWSKNIQYF
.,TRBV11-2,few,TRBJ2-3,TGTGCCAGCAGCCGCACAGATACGCAGTATTTT,CASSRTDTQYF
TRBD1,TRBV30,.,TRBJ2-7,TGTGCCTGGGGTAGACAGGGCTATGGGGAGCAGTACTTC,CAWGRQGYGEQYF
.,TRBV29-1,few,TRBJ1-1,TGCAGCGTCCGTGGGGACATCATGAACACTGAAGCTTTCTTT,CSVRGDIMNTEAFF
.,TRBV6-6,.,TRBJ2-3,TGTGCCAGCAGTTACTCGACAGATAGCACAGATACGCAGTATTTT,CASSYSTDSTDTQYF
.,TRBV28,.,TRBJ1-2,TGTGCCAGCAGTTTAAGGCCGGACTATGGCTACACCTTC,CASSLRPDYGYTF
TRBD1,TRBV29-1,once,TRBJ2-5,TGCAGCGTACCGGACAGGGGTAGCCAAGAGACCCAGTACTTC,CSVPDRGSQETQYF
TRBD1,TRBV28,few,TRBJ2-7,TGTGCCAGCAGGACAGGGACCTCCTACGAGCAGTACTTC,CASRTGTSYEQYF
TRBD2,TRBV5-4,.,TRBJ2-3,TGTGCCAGCAGCCTGATGACTAGCGGGAGTACAGATACGCAGTATTTT,CASSLMTSGSTDTQYF
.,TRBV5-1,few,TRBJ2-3,TGCGCCAGCAGCTTGGGGACGACAGCCTTCACCTCCACAGATACGCAGTATTTT,CASSLGTTAFTSTDTQYF
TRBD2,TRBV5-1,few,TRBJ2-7,TGCGCCAGCAGCTTGAGAGCGGGAGGGCCTGTAGATTCCTACGAGCAGTACTTC,CASSLRAGGPVDSYEQYF
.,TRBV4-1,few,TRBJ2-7,TGCGCCAGCAGCCAAGGGGGCCTGACGGACTACGAGCAGTACTTC,CASSQGGLTDYEQYF